These T cell receptor beta chains were read from a single sample in a study of cytomegalovirus exposure and HLA in healthy donors. Clones were sequenced by immunoSEQ multiplex PCR, and TCRdb holds only the in-frame ones, with some missing. Of about 140,000 clones listed, about 80% are singletons. The specimen sequenced was PBMCs. The receptors shown here come from a man aged 40-49 years in good health and CMV-seronegative. Both conserved end residues are part of each CDR3. Fields, in order: V gene, J gene, D gene, clone size, CDR3 protein, CDR3 DNA. The D gene is left open where the match is weak. Expanded clones get a size class; other rows say once, few or many, or leave the size out.

>TRBV7-8|TRBJ2-4|TRBD1|NA
CASSDYRQGTNIQYF
TGTGCCAGCAGCGACTACAGACAGGGGACGAACATTCAGTACTTC
>TRBV5-1|TRBJ2-2|NA|once
CASSLDAGAPNTGELFF
TGCGCCAGCAGCCTCGACGCGGGGGCCCCGAACACCGGGGAGCTGTTTTTT
>TRBV25-1|TRBJ1-3|TRBD1|NA
CASSEFGTGFGNTIYF
TGTGCCAGCAGTGAATTTGGGACAGGGTTTGGAAACACCATATATTTT
>TRBV7-9|TRBJ1-2|TRBD1|NA
CASSFPGTGGYTF
TGTGCCAGCAGCTTCCCCGGGACAGGGGGCTACACCTTC
>TRBV6-5|TRBJ2-6|NA|NA
CASRIHSGANVLTF
TGTGCCAGCAGAATCCACTCTGGGGCCAACGTCCTGACTTTC
>TRBV19|TRBJ2-1|TRBD2|NA
CASSGSGGYGEGEQFF
TGTGCCAGTAGTGGCAGCGGGGGTTATGGTGAGGGTGAGCAGTTCTTC
>TRBV10-1|TRBJ2-2|NA|NA
CASGQTNTGELFF
TGCGCCTCCGGACAAACGAACACCGGGGAGCTGTTTTTT
>TRBV30|TRBJ2-7|NA|NA
CAWSEEIRGEQYF
TGTGCCTGGAGTGAGGAGATCAGGGGCGAGCAGTACTTC
>TRBV29-1|TRBJ2-1|NA|NA
CSVARDNGREQFF
TGCAGCGTCGCCCGGGACAACGGCCGTGAGCAGTTCTTC
>TRBV6-4|TRBJ1-6|NA|NA
CASSDKDRSFPLHF
TGTGCCAGCAGTGATAAAGACAGGTCTTTCCCCCTCCACTTT
>TRBV5-1|TRBJ2-1|NA|NA
CASGGVGSSYNEQFF
TGCGCCAGCGGAGGGGTGGGGAGCTCCTACAATGAGCAGTTCTTC
>TRBV15|TRBJ1-5|NA|NA
CATRTDLNQPQHF
TGTGCCACCAGAACAGACCTGAATCAGCCCCAGCATTTT
>TRBV5-1|TRBJ2-5|NA|NA
CASSLSRGAGETQYF
TGCGCCAGCAGCTTGTCCCGGGGGGCCGGAGAGACCCAGTACTTC
>TRBV2|TRBJ1-5|NA|NA
CASTHGDTNQPQHF
TGTGCCAGCACCCACGGGGATACCAATCAGCCCCAGCATTTT
>TRBV19|TRBJ1-2|NA|NA
CASRGGVSNYGYTF
TGTGCCAGCCGAGGGGGAGTCTCTAACTATGGCTACACCTTC
>TRBV7-7|TRBJ2-7|NA|NA
CASSIGQGYEQYF
TGTGCCAGCAGCATCGGACAAGGCTACGAGCAGTACTTC
>TRBV2|TRBJ2-2|TRBD2|once
CAGLANTGELFF
TGTGCCGGACTAGCGAACACCGGGGAGCTGTTTTTT
>TRBV7-8|TRBJ2-1|TRBD1|NA
CASSLLDRGPYNEQFF
TGTGCCAGCAGCCTACTTGACAGGGGGCCCTACAATGAGCAGTTCTTC
>TRBV6-4|TRBJ2-3|TRBD2|once
CASRSGASTDTQYF
TGTGCCAGCAGGAGCGGGGCGAGCACAGATACGCAGTATTTT
>TRBV5-5|TRBJ1-1|TRBD1|NA
CASSWTGGVRTEAFF
TGTGCCAGCAGCTGGACAGGGGGAGTTCGGACTGAAGCTTTCTTT
>TRBV28|TRBJ1-1|NA|NA
CASSGTGHTEAFF
TGTGCCAGCAGCGGTACAGGGCACACTGAAGCTTTCTTT
>TRBV11-2|TRBJ2-7|NA|NA
CASSLAQGPYEQYF
TGTGCCAGCAGCTTAGCGCAGGGGCCCTACGAGCAGTACTTC
>TRBV19|TRBJ2-1|TRBD2|NA
CASSIPGLAGAGNEQFF
TGTGCCAGTAGTATCCCGGGACTAGCGGGGGCAGGCAATGAGCAGTTCTTC
>TRBV7-9|TRBJ1-4|NA|few
CASSLVSGSTNEKLFF
TGTGCCAGCAGCTTAGTTTCGGGGTCTACTAATGAAAAACTGTTTTTT
>TRBV19|TRBJ1-1|NA|NA
CASSQRGDGTEAFF
TGTGCCAGTAGTCAAAGGGGCGACGGCACTGAAGCTTTCTTT
>TRBV5-5|TRBJ1-6|TRBD1|NA
CASSLSPGGFSPLHF
TGTGCCAGCAGCTTGAGTCCAGGGGGCTTTTCACCCCTCCACTTT
>TRBV6-4|TRBJ2-3|TRBD1|NA
CASSGQGLSTDTQYF
TGTGCCAGCAGCGGACAGGGGTTGAGCACAGATACGCAGTATTTT
>TRBV28|TRBJ1-5|TRBD1|NA
CASSMDRVRGNQPQHF
TGTGCCAGCAGCATGGACAGGGTTAGGGGCAATCAGCCCCAGCATTTT
>TRBV10-3|TRBJ1-5|NA|once
CAISDGQHNQPQHF
TGTGCCATCAGTGACGGACAGCACAATCAGCCCCAGCATTTT
>TRBV7-8|TRBJ2-7|TRBD1|NA
CASRSGTGFNEQYF
TGTGCCAGCAGGTCCGGGACAGGGTTCAACGAGCAGTACTTC
>TRBV18|TRBJ2-7|NA|once
CASSPPRDTYEQYF
TGTGCCAGCTCACCCCCCCGGGATACCTACGAGCAGTACTTC
>TRBV19|TRBJ2-2|NA|once
CASSTQGELFF
TGTGCCAGTAGTACCCAGGGGGAGCTGTTTTTT
>TRBV4-1|TRBJ1-2|NA|once
CASSQTVPYGYTF
TGCGCCAGCAGCCAGACAGTACCCTATGGCTACACCTTC
>TRBV27|TRBJ1-1|NA|once
CASSPEGWTDLNTEAFF
TGTGCCAGCAGCCCGGAAGGGTGGACTGATTTGAACACTGAAGCTTTCTTT
>TRBV27|TRBJ1-6|TRBD1|NA
CASSTGTGHSPLHF
TGTGCCAGCAGCACCGGGACAGGGCATTCACCCCTCCACTTT
>TRBV5-1|TRBJ2-5|TRBD2|once
CASSFTSGVVRETQYF
TGCGCCAGCAGCTTTACTAGCGGGGTGGTTCGGGAGACCCAGTACTTC
>TRBV5-1|TRBJ1-2|NA|NA
CASSLTNYGYTF
TGCGCCAGCAGCTTAACAAATTATGGCTACACCTTC
>TRBV4-3|TRBJ2-3|TRBD1|NA
CASSQARDRGPNTQYF
TGCGCCAGCAGCCAAGCAAGGGACAGGGGGCCGAATACGCAGTATTTT
>TRBV28|TRBJ2-1|TRBD2|NA
CASSPSGPYNEQFF
TGTGCCAGCAGTCCTAGCGGACCCTACAATGAGCAGTTCTTC
>TRBV5-6|TRBJ1-4|NA|NA
CASSLGGLLQEKLFF
TGTGCCAGCAGCTTGGGCGGGCTCCTTCAGGAAAAACTGTTTTTT
>TRBV6-4|TRBJ1-5|NA|NA
CASSDEEIGNQPQHF
TGTGCCAGCAGTGACGAGGAAATTGGCAATCAGCCCCAGCATTTT
>TRBV7-8|TRBJ2-2|NA|NA
CASSQTAVAGELFF
TGTGCCAGCAGCCAAACAGCAGTAGCCGGGGAGCTGTTTTTT
>TRBV4-3|TRBJ1-2|TRBD1|NA
CASSQVKQGEDYGYTF
TGCGCCAGCAGCCAAGTAAAACAGGGGGAGGATTATGGCTACACCTTC
>TRBV5-1|TRBJ2-3|TRBD2|NA
CASSFGLAGGQDTQYF
TGCGCCAGCAGCTTCGGACTAGCGGGGGGGCAAGATACGCAGTATTTT
>TRBV19|TRBJ1-1|NA|NA
CASSIAPRGDTEAFF
TGTGCCAGTAGTATAGCCCCCCGGGGGGACACTGAAGCTTTCTTT
>TRBV7-2|TRBJ1-5|TRBD1|NA
CASSLRQGGQPQHF
TGTGCCAGCAGCTTGCGGCAGGGGGGCCAGCCCCAGCATTTT